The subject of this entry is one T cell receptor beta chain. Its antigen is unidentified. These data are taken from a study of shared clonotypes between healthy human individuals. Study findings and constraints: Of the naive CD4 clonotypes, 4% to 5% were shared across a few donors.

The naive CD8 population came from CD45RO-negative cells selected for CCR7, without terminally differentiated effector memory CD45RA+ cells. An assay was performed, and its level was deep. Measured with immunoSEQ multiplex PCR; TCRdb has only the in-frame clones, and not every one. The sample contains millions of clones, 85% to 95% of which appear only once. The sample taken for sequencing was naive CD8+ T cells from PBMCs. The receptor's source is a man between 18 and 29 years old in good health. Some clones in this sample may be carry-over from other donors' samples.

The CDR3 region has the DNA TGTGCCAGCAGTTTACGGCGGGGAGAGGCTGCAGATACGCAGTATTTT. Translation gives CASSLRRGEAADTQYF. This chain uses TRBV28 with TRBJ2-3; maybe TRBD2 (6 bases). CDR3 length equals 16 residues. CDR1 and CDR2 from the germline V gene are MDHEN and SYDVKM. Trimming pared 2 bases from V and 4 bases from J, leaving 16 bases between.